This T cell receptor beta chain originates from a study of blood T cell repertoires in COVID-19. Study details: Donors in the United States, Italy and Spain gave samples during acute or convalescent COVID-19. The analysed material was cDNA or gDNA that came from T cells, B-cell-depleted T cells, or PBMCs.

V was trimmed by 10 bases and J by 3 bases, leaving 18 bases between them. CDR1 and CDR2 from the germline V gene are MDHEN and SYDVKM. The CDR3 sequence is 14 residues long. Libraries were prepared by immunoSEQ multiplex PCR; TCRdb keeps only in-frame clonotypes and omits some of them. The table lists some 210,000 clones, about 87% of them singletons. Allocation to cohorts depended on clinical history reported by the participants. This TCR was sampled from a man younger than 35 with acute COVID-19. This chain uses TRBV28 with TRBJ1-1; D possibly corresponds to TRBD1 (6 bases). The sequenced material came from PBMCs or T cells enriched from blood (not recorded which). The CDR3 sequence is CATLGQGQDTEAFF. DNA of the CDR3: TGTGCCACCCTAGGGCAGGGGCAGGACACTGAAGCTTTCTTT. Supplemented by reference TRBV28 and TRBJ1-1, the full variable domain reads DVKVTQSSRYLVKRTGEKVFLECVQDMDHENMFWYRQDPGLGLRLIYFSYDVKMKEKGDIPEGYSVSREKKERFSLILESASTNQTSMYLCATLGQGQDTEAFFGQGTRLTVV.